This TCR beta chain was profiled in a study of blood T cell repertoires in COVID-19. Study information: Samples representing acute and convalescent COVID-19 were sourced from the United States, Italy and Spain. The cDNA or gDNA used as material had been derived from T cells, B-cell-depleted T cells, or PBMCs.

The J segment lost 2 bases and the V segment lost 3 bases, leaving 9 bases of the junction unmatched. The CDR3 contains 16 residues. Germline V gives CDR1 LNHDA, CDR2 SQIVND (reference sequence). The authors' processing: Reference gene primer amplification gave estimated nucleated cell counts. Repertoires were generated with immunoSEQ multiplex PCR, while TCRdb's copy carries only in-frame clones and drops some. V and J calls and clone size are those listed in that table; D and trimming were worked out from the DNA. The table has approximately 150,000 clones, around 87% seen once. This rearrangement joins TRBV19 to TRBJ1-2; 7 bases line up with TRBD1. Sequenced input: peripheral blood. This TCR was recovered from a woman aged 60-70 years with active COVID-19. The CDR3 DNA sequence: TGTGCCAGTAGTATCCCCCTGGGGACAGCAAACTATGGCTACACCTTC. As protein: CASSIPLGTANYGYTF.